This TCR beta chain derives from a study of cytomegalovirus exposure and HLA in healthy donors. PCR primers comprised 60 Vbeta and 13 Jbeta primers. Repertoires were generated with immunoSEQ multiplex PCR, while TCRdb's copy carries only in-frame clones and drops some. Here the sample spans some 190,000 clones, 60% to 80% being singletons. V was cut by 3 bases and J by 4 bases, with 16 bases left in between. This CDR3 spans 16 amino acids. The germline V gene has CDR1 SGDLS and CDR2 YYNGEE. Study-level results: An analysis was carried out later, and it reportedly showed fewer N-insertions in an Asian-associated ancestry cluster than the 666-donor mean. Cytomegalovirus-associated TCR beta chains were listed, numbering 150 to 200. Likely technical artifact: a cluster of highly shared sequence variants.

This clone was seen a few times. Its antigen is unknown. The TCR originated in a woman in her twenties or thirties in good health and CMV-seropositive. The rearrangement joins TRBV9 to TRBJ1-4; D possibly corresponds to TRBD1 (6 bases). The specimen sequenced was PBMCs. The CDR3 DNA is TGTGCCAGCAGCGGCGCCCCAAACAGGGTTAATGAAAAACTGTTTTTT. Translating gives CASSGAPNRVNEKLFF.